This TCR beta chain was recorded in a study of blood T cell repertoires in COVID-19. The wider study: Whether acute or convalescent, the COVID-19 samples came from the United States, Italy and Spain. In each case, the material was cDNA or gDNA derived from T cells, B-cell-depleted T cells, or PBMCs.

Per the original methods: How many nucleated cells were present was estimated from reference gene primer amplification. Assay: immunoSEQ multiplex PCR; the TCRdb copy retains only in-frame clones and omits some. The D gene and trimming were derived from the DNA, and the V and J assignments and clone size from that table. The sample carries 130,000 to 150,000 clones, 70% to 85% recorded once. The J segment lost 5 bases and the V segment lost 0 bases, leaving 1 base of the junction unmatched. The CDR3 runs 13 residues. Germline-derived CDR1 and CDR2 are MNHEY and SVGEGT. The chain uses TRBV6-2 or TRBV6-3 and TRBJ2-7; 7 positions agree with TRBD1. This clonotype was obtained from a woman between 45 and 60 years old in a cohort sampled during active or convalescent COVID-19. Sequencing was done on a sample of peripheral blood. CDR3 residues: CASSYSTGNEQYF. CDR3 nucleotide sequence: TGTGCCAGCAGTTACTCGACAGGGAACGAGCAGTACTTC.